This T cell receptor beta chain was retrieved from a study of shared clonotypes between healthy human individuals. In replicate PCRs of unsorted PBMC, around 300 ng DNA, 31,000 or so T cell genomes, was used. As originally analysed: Without quality scores, immunoSEQ junctional reads could not be filtered like full-length reads. Assay: immunoSEQ multiplex PCR; the TCRdb copy retains only in-frame clones and omits some. Clone size and the V and J calls come from that table; the DNA yielded D and trimming. The sample carries about 520,000 clones, around 85% recorded once. Germline V gene lookup returns CDR1 SGHVS and CDR2 FQNEAQ. V was shortened by 1 base and J by 2 bases, with 9 bases between the two germline ends. The CDR3 has 14 residues. The study enrolled healthy HIV-negative adults without recent acute infections or vaccinations as donors.

The receptor was derived from a middle-aged woman in good health. Some clones in this sample may be carry-over from other donors' samples. V is TRBV7-8 and J is TRBJ2-7; the D gene is possibly TRBD1 (6 bases). Sequenced input: PBMCs. This chain's CDR3 is CASSLDDRTYEQYF. CDR3 DNA: TGTGCCAGCAGCTTAGATGACAGGACCTACGAGCAGTACTTC.